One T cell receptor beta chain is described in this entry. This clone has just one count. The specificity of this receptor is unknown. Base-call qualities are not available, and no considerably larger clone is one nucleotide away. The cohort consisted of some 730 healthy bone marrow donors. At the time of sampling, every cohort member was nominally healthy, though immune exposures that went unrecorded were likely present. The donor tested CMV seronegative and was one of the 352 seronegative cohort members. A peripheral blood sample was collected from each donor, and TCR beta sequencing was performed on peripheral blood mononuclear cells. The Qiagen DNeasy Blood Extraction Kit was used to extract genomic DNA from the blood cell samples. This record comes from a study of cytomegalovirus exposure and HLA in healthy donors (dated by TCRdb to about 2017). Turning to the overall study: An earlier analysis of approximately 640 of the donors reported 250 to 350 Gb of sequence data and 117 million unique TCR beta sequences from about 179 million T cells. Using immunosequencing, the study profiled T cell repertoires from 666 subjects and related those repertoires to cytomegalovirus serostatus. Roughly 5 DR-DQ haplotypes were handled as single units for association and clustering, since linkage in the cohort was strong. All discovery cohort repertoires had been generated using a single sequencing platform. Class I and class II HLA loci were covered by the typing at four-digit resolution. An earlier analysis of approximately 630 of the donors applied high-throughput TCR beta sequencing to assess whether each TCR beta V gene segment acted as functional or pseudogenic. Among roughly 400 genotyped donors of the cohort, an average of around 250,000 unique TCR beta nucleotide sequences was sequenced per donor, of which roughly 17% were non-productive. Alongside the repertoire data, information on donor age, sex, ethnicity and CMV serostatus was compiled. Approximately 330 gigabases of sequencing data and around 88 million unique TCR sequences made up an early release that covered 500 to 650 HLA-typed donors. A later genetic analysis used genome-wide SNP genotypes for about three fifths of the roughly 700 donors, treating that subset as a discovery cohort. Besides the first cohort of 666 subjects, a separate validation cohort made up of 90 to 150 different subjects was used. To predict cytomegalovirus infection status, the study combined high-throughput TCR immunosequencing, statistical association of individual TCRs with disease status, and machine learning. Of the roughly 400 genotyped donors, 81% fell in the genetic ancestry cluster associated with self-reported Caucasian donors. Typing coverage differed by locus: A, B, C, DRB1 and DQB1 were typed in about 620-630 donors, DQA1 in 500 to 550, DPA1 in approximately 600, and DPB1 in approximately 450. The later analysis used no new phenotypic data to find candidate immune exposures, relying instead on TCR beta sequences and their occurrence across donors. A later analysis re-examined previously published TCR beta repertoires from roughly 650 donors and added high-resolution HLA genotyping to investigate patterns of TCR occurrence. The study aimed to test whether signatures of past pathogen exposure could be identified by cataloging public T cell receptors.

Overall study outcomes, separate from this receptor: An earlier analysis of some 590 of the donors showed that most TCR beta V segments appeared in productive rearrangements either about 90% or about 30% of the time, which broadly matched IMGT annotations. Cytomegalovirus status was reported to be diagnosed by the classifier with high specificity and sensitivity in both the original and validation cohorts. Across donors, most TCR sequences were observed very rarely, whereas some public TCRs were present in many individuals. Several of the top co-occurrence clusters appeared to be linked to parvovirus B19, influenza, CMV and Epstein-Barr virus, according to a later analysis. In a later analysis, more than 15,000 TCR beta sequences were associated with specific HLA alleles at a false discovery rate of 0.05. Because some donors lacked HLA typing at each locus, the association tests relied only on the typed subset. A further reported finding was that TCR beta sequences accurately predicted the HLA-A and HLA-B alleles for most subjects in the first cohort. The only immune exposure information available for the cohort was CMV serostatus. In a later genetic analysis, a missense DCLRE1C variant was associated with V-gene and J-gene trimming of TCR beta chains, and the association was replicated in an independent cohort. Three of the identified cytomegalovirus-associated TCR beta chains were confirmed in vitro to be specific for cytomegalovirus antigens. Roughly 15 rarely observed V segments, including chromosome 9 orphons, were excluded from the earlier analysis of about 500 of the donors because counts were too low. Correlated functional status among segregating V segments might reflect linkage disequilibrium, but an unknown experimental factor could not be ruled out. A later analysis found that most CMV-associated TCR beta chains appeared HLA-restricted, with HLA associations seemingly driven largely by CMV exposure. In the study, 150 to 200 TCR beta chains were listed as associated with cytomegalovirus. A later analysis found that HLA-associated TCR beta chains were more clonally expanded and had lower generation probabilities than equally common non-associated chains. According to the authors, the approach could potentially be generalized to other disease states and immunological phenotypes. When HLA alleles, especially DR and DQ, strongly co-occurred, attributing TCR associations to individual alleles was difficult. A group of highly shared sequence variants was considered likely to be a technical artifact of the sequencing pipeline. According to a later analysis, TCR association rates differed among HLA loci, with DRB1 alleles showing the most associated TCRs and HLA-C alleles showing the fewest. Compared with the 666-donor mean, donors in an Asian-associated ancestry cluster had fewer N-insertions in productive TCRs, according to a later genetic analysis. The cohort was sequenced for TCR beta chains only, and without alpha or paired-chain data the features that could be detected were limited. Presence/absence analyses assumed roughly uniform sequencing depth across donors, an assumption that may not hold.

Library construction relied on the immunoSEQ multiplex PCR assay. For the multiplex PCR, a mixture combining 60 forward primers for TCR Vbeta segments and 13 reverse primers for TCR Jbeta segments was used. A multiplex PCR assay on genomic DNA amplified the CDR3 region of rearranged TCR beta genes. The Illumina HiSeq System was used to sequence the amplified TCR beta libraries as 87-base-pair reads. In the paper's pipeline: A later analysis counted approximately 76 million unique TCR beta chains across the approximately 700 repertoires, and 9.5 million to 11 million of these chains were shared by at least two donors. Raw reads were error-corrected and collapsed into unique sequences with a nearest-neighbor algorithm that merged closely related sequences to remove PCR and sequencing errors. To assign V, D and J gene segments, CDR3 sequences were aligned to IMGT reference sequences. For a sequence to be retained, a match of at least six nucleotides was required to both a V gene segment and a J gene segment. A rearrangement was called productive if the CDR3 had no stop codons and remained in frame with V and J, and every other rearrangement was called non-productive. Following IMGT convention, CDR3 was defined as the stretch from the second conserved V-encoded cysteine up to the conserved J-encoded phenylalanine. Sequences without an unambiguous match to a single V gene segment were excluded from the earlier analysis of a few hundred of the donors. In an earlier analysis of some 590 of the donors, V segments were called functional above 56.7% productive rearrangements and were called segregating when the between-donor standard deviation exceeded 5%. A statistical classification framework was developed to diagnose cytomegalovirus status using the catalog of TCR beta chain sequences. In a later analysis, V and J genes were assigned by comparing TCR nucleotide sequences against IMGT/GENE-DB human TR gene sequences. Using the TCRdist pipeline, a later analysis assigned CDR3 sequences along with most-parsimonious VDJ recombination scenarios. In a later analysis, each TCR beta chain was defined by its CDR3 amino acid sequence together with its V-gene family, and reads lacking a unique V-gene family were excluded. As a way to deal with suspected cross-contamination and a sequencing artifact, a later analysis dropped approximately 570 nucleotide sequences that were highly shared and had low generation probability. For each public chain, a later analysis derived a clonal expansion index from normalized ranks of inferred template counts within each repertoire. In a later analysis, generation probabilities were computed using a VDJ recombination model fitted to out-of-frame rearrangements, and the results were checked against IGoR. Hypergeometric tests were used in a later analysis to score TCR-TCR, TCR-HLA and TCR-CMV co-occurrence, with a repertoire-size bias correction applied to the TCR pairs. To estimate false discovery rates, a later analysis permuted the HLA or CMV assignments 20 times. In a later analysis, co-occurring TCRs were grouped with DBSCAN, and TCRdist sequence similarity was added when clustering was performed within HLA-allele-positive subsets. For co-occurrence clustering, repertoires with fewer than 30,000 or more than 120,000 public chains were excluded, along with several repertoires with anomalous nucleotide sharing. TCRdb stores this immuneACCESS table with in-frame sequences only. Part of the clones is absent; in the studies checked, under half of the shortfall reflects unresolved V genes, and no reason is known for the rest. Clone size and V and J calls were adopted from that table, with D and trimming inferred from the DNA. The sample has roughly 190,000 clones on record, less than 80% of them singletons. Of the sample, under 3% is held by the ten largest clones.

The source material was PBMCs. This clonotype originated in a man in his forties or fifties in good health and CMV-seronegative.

The bases read TGTGCCAGCTCACCCGCGGCTGACACTGAAGCTTTCTTT. Its amino acids are CASSPAADTEAFF. The V and J genes are TRBV18 and TRBJ1-1; the D gene is not confidently resolved. CDR1 and CDR2 are read off the germline V gene as KGHSH and LQKENI. Its CDR3 holds 13 amino acids, cysteine through phenylalanine. Left in the record is the CDR3 DNA by itself, 39 bases read in frame from the first base. Cut back by 3 bases and 3 bases, the V and J ends lie 8 bases apart.